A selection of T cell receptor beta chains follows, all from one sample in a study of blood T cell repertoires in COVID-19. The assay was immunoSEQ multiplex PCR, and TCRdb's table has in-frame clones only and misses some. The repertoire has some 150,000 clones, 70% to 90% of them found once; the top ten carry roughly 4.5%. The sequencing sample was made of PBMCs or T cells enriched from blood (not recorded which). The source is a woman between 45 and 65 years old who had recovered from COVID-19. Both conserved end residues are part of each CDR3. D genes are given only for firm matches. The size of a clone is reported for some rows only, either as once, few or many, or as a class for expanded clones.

CDR3aa: CASSPPGGGYTF
CDR3nt: TGTGCCAGCAGCCCTCCGGGGGGAGGCTACACCTTC
d_gene: .
j_gene: TRBJ1-2
abundance: .
v_gene: TRBV25-1

CDR3aa: CASSRPGLAGEADTQYF
CDR3nt: TGTGCCAGCAGCCGCCCGGGACTAGCGGGAGAGGCAGATACGCAGTATTTT
d_gene: TRBD2
j_gene: TRBJ2-3
abundance: .
v_gene: TRBV5-4

CDR3aa: CATSDRGLRNEQFF
CDR3nt: TGTGCCACTTCCGACAGGGGTTTAAGAAATGAGCAGTTCTTC
d_gene: TRBD1
j_gene: TRBJ2-1
abundance: .
v_gene: TRBV24-1

CDR3aa: CASQTSNYGYTF
CDR3nt: TGTGCCAGCCAAACATCTAACTATGGCTACACCTTC
d_gene: .
j_gene: TRBJ1-2
abundance: .
v_gene: TRBV28

CDR3aa: CASSVTGQGGYGYTF
CDR3nt: TGTGCCAGCAGCGTAACCGGACAGGGAGGGTATGGCTACACCTTC
d_gene: TRBD1
j_gene: TRBJ1-2
abundance: .
v_gene: TRBV3-1/TRBV3-2

CDR3aa: CASSLFASAEAFF
CDR3nt: TGTGCCAGCAGCTTATTCGCTTCGGCTGAAGCTTTCTTT
d_gene: .
j_gene: TRBJ1-1
abundance: .
v_gene: TRBV5-5

CDR3aa: CASSSLGATQPQHF
CDR3nt: TGTGCCAGCAGCTCCCTGGGGGCCACTCAGCCCCAGCATTTT
d_gene: .
j_gene: TRBJ1-5
abundance: .
v_gene: TRBV5-6

CDR3aa: CASSYSSSGHNEQFF
CDR3nt: TGTGCCAGCAGTTACTCGAGTAGCGGCCACAATGAGCAGTTCTTC
d_gene: .
j_gene: TRBJ2-1
abundance: .
v_gene: TRBV6-5

CDR3aa: CASSNIPGHLQETQYF
CDR3nt: TGTGCCAGTAGTAATATTCCGGGTCACCTCCAAGAGACCCAGTACTTC
d_gene: .
j_gene: TRBJ2-5
abundance: .
v_gene: TRBV19

CDR3aa: CASSATKTNNSPLHF
CDR3nt: TGTGCCAGCAGCGCAACTAAAACTAATAACTCACCCCTCCACTTT
d_gene: .
j_gene: TRBJ1-6
abundance: .
v_gene: TRBV9

CDR3aa: CASSELTGSNSPLHF
CDR3nt: TGTGCCAGCAGTGAGCTGACAGGGTCGAATTCACCCCTCCACTTT
d_gene: TRBD1
j_gene: TRBJ1-6
abundance: once
v_gene: TRBV25-1

CDR3aa: CASSQGTRDTATNEKLFF
CDR3nt: TGCGCCAGCAGCCAAGGTACCCGGGACACTGCAACTAATGAAAAACTGTTTTTT
d_gene: .
j_gene: TRBJ1-4
abundance: .
v_gene: TRBV4-3

CDR3aa: CASSRDIGEKLFF
CDR3nt: TGTGCCAGCAGCAGGGACATCGGTGAAAAACTGTTTTTT
d_gene: .
j_gene: TRBJ1-4
abundance: .
v_gene: TRBV3-1/TRBV3-2

CDR3aa: CASSYLRDRGVGNSPLHF
CDR3nt: TGTGCCAGCAGCTACCTCAGGGACAGGGGAGTGGGAAATTCACCCCTCCACTTT
d_gene: TRBD1
j_gene: TRBJ1-6
abundance: .
v_gene: TRBV7-2

CDR3aa: CASTRTRDGYTF
CDR3nt: TGTGCCAGCACTCGAACACGGGATGGCTACACCTTC
d_gene: .
j_gene: TRBJ1-2
abundance: .
v_gene: TRBV28

CDR3aa: CASSYGGTGFTEAFF
CDR3nt: TGTGCCAGCAGTTACGGGGGGACAGGGTTCACTGAAGCTTTCTTT
d_gene: TRBD1
j_gene: TRBJ1-1
abundance: .
v_gene: TRBV6-5

CDR3aa: CASRRTAGVEKLFF
CDR3nt: TGTGCCAGCAGACGGACAGCCGGGGTTGAAAAACTGTTTTTT
d_gene: .
j_gene: TRBJ1-4
abundance: .
v_gene: TRBV28

CDR3aa: CAYRPRYSNQPQHF
CDR3nt: TGTGCCTACAGGCCCCGATATAGCAATCAGCCCCAGCATTTT
d_gene: .
j_gene: TRBJ1-5
abundance: many
v_gene: TRBV6-7